What follows are 9 T cell receptor beta chains derived from one specimen sequenced in a study of shared clonotypes between healthy human individuals. Using immunoSEQ multiplex PCR, the repertoire was profiled, and TCRdb retains in-frame clones only, with some absent. The sample has some 95,000 clones; 65% to 70% are singletons. The sequenced sample consisted of memory CD8+ T cells sorted from blood. The subset was: CD45RO+ cells pooled with CCR7-negative TemRA cells. These receptors were taken from a young man in good health.

This clone was recorded only once. The chain uses TRBV15 and TRBJ2-4; no firm D call. Trimming left V 5 bases short and J 0 bases short, with 5 bases between. The CDR3 runs to 13 residues. CDR1 is LNHNV, CDR2 YYDKDF, per germline (reference sequence). The CDR3 bases are TGTGCCACCAGCGGGGAAGCCAAAAACATTCAGTACTTC. Encoded protein: CATSGEAKNIQYF. Full variable domain (missing parts from reference TRBV15 and TRBJ2-4): DAMVIQNPRYQVTQFGKPVTLSCSQTLNHNVMYWYQQKSSQAPKLLFHYYDKDFNNEADTPDNFQSRRPNTSFCFLDIRSPGLGDTAMYLCATSGEAKNIQYFGAGTRLSVL.

The gene calls are TRBV27 and TRBJ2-1; perhaps TRBD2 as D (6 bases). The CDR3 covers 13 residues. Trimming took 5 bases from V and 5 from J, leaving 10 bases between them. Germline loops: CDR1 MNHEY, CDR2 SMNVEV (reference sequence). The CDR3 sequence: CASSAIADNEQFF. CDR3 nucleotide sequence: TGTGCCAGCAGTGCCATAGCGGACAATGAGCAGTTCTTC.

This chain links TRBV7-3 with TRBJ2-3; possibly TRBD2 for D (5 bases). The V end was cut by 5 bases, the J end by 10 bases, with 16 bases between. This CDR3 has 13 amino acids. Germline assignment: CDR1 SGHTA and CDR2 FQGTGA. CDR3 nucleotides: TGTGCCAGCAGCCCGACCCCTCGGGGAGCGCAGTATTTT. It specifies CASSPTPRGAQYF.

V is TRBV7-4 and J is TRBJ1-4; TRBD1 aligns across 9 bases. The trim removed 1 base at V and 6 bases at J, leaving 9 bases unmatched. The germline CDR1 and CDR2 sequences are SGHVT and SQSDAQ. The CDR3 runs to 17 residues. The CDR3 is CASSLGYRGREDEKLFF. DNA of the CDR3: TGTGCCAGCAGCTTAGGGTACAGGGGGCGCGAGGATGAAAAACTGTTTTTT. Together with reference TRBV7-4 and TRBJ1-4, the CDR3 gives the full variable domain: GAGVSQSPRYKVAKRGRDVALRCDSISGHVTLYWYRQTLGQGSEVLTYSQSDAQRDKSGRPSGRFSAERPERSVSTLKIQRTEQGDSAVYLCASSLGYRGREDEKLFFGSGTQLSVL.

This sequence joins TRBV6-1 and TRBJ1-1; D uncertain. CDR1 is MNHNS and CDR2 is SASEGT in the germline V gene. Between the trimmed V and J ends, which lost 10 bases and 2 bases, there was a span of 20 bases. The CDR3 covers 15 residues. CDR3 sequence reads: CATIFNRLDNTEAFF. CDR3 bases: TGTGCCACCATATTTAACCGTCTGGATAACACTGAAGCTTTCTTT.

The chain recombines TRBV11-3 with TRBJ2-3; the match to TRBD2 covers 10 bases. This CDR3 is built from 15 residues. Losses at the gene ends were 3 bases for V and 4 bases for J; bases not matched to a gene: 4. Germline assignment: CDR1 SGHNT and CDR2 YENEEA. This CDR3 is CASSLSSGSADTQYF. The CDR3 DNA sequence: TGTGCCAGCAGCTTGTCTAGCGGGAGTGCAGATACGCAGTATTTT.

The rearrangement links TRBV4-1 to TRBJ2-2; 9 bases fit TRBD2. This CDR3 comprises 20 residues. The germline V gene encodes CDR1 MGHRA and CDR2 YSYEKL. After removal of 0 bases from V and 4 bases from J, the junction contained 15 bases not matched to a gene. CDR3 DNA sequence: TGCGCCAGCAGCCAAGATTGGTTGGGCGGGAGGGCCTCCGTCACCGGGGAGCTGTTTTTT. Translating it yields CASSQDWLGGRASVTGELFF.

This sequence joins TRBV28 and TRBJ1-2; 7 nucleotides align to TRBD1. There are 13 residues in the CDR3. J gave up 8 bases and V 3 bases, and 6 bases lay outside the gene matches. The germline gives CDR1 MDHEN, CDR2 SYDVKM. The CDR3 DNA reads as TGTGCCAGCAGTTTCAGGGGGTTCTACGGCTACACCTTC. It translates to CASSFRGFYGYTF.

The CDR3 nucleotides are TGTGCCAGCAGCTTAGGGGACAGGGTGGATTACCAAGAGACCCAGTACTTC. Translating it yields CASSLGDRVDYQETQYF. The chain combines TRBV7-2 with TRBJ2-5; 9 bases align to TRBD1. This CDR3 has 17 amino acids. Germline V gene sequence: CDR1 SGHTA, CDR2 FQGNSA. The junction had 6 bases not matched to a gene; V was cut back by 1 base and J by 0 bases.